The 10 T cell receptor beta chains below were found in one sample sequenced in a study of STAT3 mutations in large granular lymphocyte leukemia. Their specific antigens are unknown. The study, taken as a whole, reports: At least one immunodominant TCR beta clonotype appeared in every T-cell large granular lymphocyte leukemia patient.

Sequencing was performed with immunoSEQ multiplex PCR; in TCRdb, only in-frame clones are kept and a portion is missing. Of under 10,000 clones in the sample, 70% to 90% were seen once. Sequencing was done on a sample of peripheral blood mononuclear cells. Receptors originate from an elderly man with T-cell large granular lymphocyte leukemia. Some clones in this sample may be carry-over from other donors' samples.

This chain uses TRBV11-2 with TRBJ2-7, with D possibly being TRBD1 (7 bases). Per the germline V gene, CDR1 is SGHAT and CDR2 is FQNNGV. V lost 4 bases to trimming and J lost 3 bases, with 28 bases between them. The CDR3 sequence is 19 residues long. CDR3 bases: TGTGCCAGCAGCTCCCCGATACAAGAGGATGCAGGGGGGAGCTACGAGCAGTACTTC. Translating gives CASSSPIQEDAGGSYEQYF.

This chain connects TRBV27 to TRBJ2-5; D is unclear. This CDR3 region has 15 residues. The V and J ends lost 3 bases and 4 bases respectively, with 15 bases between them. The germline V gene has CDR1 MNHEY and CDR2 SMNVEV (reference sequence). This CDR3 reads CASSLVFKHGETQYF. The CDR3 region has the DNA TGTGCCAGCAGTTTGGTCTTTAAGCACGGAGAGACCCAGTACTTC.

Only one count was recorded for this clone. V usage is TRBV15 and J usage is TRBJ1-5; D ambiguous. The V gene's germline CDR1 is LNHNV and CDR2 YYDKDF (reference sequence). The CDR3 totals 14 residues. This CDR3 is CASSAELLNQPQHF. As DNA, the CDR3 is TGTGCTTCGTCAGCAGAGCTACTCAATCAGCCCCAGCATTTT. Drawing the rest from reference TRBV15 and TRBJ1-5, the complete variable domain is DAMVIQNPRYQVTQFGKPVTLSCSQTLNHNVMYWYQQKSSQAPKLLFHYYDKDFNNEADTPDNFQSRRPNTSFCFLDIRSPGLGDTAMYLCASSAELLNQPQHFGDGTRLSIL.

The gene calls are TRBV18 and TRBJ2-7; D might be TRBD1 or TRBD2, each matching 5 bases. Trimming took off 3 bases at V and 4 bases at J, with 16 bases between the two ends. The CDR3 sequence is 15 residues long. CDR1 is KGHSH, CDR2 LQKENI, per germline. The CDR3 sequence: CASSPRRDRIYEQYF. CDR3 DNA: TGTGCCAGCTCACCTCGCCGGGACCGAATATACGAGCAGTACTTC.

This clone occurred once. V usage is TRBV4-3 and J usage is TRBJ2-7, with TRBD1 matching over 10 bases. Germline lookup yields CDR1 LGHNA and CDR2 YSLEER. Losses at the gene ends were 3 bases for V and 4 bases for J; bases not matched to a gene: 6. The CDR3 spans 15 residues. The CDR3 DNA follows: TGCGCCAGCAGCCATCGACAGGGGGCGCGATACGAGCAGTACTTC. Encoded protein: CASSHRQGARYEQYF.

The chain has TRBV6-6 and TRBJ2-2; the D gene could be TRBD1 or TRBD2 (5 bases each). CDR3 length: 15 residues. V lost 9 bases to trimming and J lost 4 bases, with 18 bases between them. From germline, CDR1 is MNHNY and CDR2 SVGAGI (reference sequence). Here the CDR3 DNA reads TGTGCCAGTCAACTTGGGGGTTTGGGCACCGGGGAGCTGTTTTTT. This encodes CASQLGGLGTGELFF.

The rearrangement uses TRBV18 and TRBJ1-2; D may be TRBD1 (5 bases). Trimming left V 2 bases short and J 7 bases short, with 11 bases between. The CDR3 extends over 13 amino acids. Germline CDR1 and CDR2: KGHSH and LQKENI. The CDR3 sequence: CASSPSGVVGYTF. As DNA, the CDR3 is TGTGCCAGCTCACCATCGGGGGTAGTTGGCTACACCTTC.

The chain is built from TRBV5-1 and TRBJ2-2; 12 bases are shared with TRBD1. Losses at the gene ends were 7 bases for V and 3 bases for J; bases not matched to a gene: 16. This CDR3 spans 19 amino acids. CDR1 is SGHRS and CDR2 is YFSETQ in the germline V gene. In DNA, the CDR3 is TGCGCCAGCGCACACCCGGGACAGGGGGCGGTTTCGGACACCGGGGAGCTGTTTTTT. Its protein product is CASAHPGQGAVSDTGELFF.

The CDR3, as DNA: TGTGCCAGTAGAACCGGGACAGCCAACGCAAACACCATATATTTT. Its translation is CASRTGTANANTIYF. The V gene is TRBV19, the J gene TRBJ1-3, with 7 positions matching TRBD1. The CDR3 spans 15 residues. The germline V gene has CDR1 LNHDA and CDR2 SQIVND (reference sequence). J lost 6 bases, V lost 6 bases, and 11 bases had no gene match.

In this sample, this clone turned up a few times. The chain couples TRBV6-4 to TRBJ2-1; 10 bases match TRBD2. This CDR3 has 16 residues. V lost 4 bases to trimming and J lost 4 bases; unmatched junction nucleotides: 7. The germline V gene encodes CDR1 MRHNA and CDR2 SNTAGT. CDR3 residues: CASSAHLAGEYNEQFF. The CDR3 DNA follows: TGTGCCAGCAGTGCCCACCTAGCGGGGGAATACAATGAGCAGTTCTTC.